Each of the 5 T cell receptor beta chains below was sequenced from the same sample in a study of metastatic and nonmetastatic thyroid tumors. MiXCR reprocessed the PCR reads for TCRdb. The sample gives more than 50,000 clones, 20% to 25% of which show up once; roughly 3.7% is in the top ten. Nobody among the patients had been given any treatment before thyroid surgery. The sequenced sample was blood. The receptors come from a female donor with papillary thyroid cancer or a benign thyroid nodule (not recorded which). Some clones in this sample may be carry-over from other donors' samples.

This clone was seen at least ten times. The chain has TRBV28 and TRBJ2-1, with 8 positions matching TRBD1. The trim removed 5 bases at V and 0 bases at J, leaving 0 bases unmatched. This CDR3 has 14 residues. CDR1 is MDHEN and CDR2 is SYDVKM in the germline V gene. The CDR3 nucleotides are TGTGCCAGCAGTGGGACAGGCTCCTACAATGAGCAGTTCTTC. Encoded protein: CASSGTGSYNEQFF.

This clone has at least ten counts. V usage is TRBV5-6 and J usage is TRBJ2-1; TRBD1 matches at 9 bases. Germline V lookup: CDR1 SGHDT, CDR2 YYEEEE. V was clipped by 5 bases and J by 5 bases; unmatched bases: 8. There are 15 residues in the CDR3. The CDR3 DNA sequence: TGTGCCAGCAGATTCTACGGACAGGGGAACAATGAGCAGTTCTTC. Translated, it gives CASRFYGQGNNEQFF. The full variable domain, rest sourced from reference TRBV5-6 and TRBJ2-1, is DAGVTQSPTHLIKTRGQQVTLRCSPKSGHDTVSWYQQALGQGPQFIFQYYEEEERQRGNFPDRFSGHQFPNYSSELNVNALLLGDSALYLCASRFYGQGNNEQFFGPGTRLTVL.

This clone was observed at least ten times. Additional DNA sequences in this sample encode the identical CDR3. The DNA of the CDR3 is TGTGCCAGCAGACAAACAGGGGAGGAGAAGTATTTT. It encodes CASRQTGEEKYF. The chain carries TRBV14 and TRBJ2-3; perhaps TRBD1 as D (7 bases). This CDR3 spans 12 amino acids. The V and J ends lost 6 bases and 13 bases respectively, with 17 bases between them. From germline, CDR1 is SGHDN and CDR2 FVKESK.

In its sample, this clone was seen many times. The chain uses TRBV29-1 and TRBJ2-5; D remains unclear. Trimming took off 6 bases at V and 5 bases at J, with 10 bases between the two ends. The germline gives CDR1 SQVTM, CDR2 ANQGSEA. The CDR3 spans 11 residues. CDR3 region: CSVDRRETQYF. DNA for the CDR3: TGCAGCGTGGACCGTCGGGAGACCCAGTACTTC.

As to this clone: An end of the junction differs from the germline gene, which may be a read error. In the same sample, other DNA sequences code for this CDR3. The rearrangement uses TRBV24-1 and TRBJ2-2, with a tentative D call TRBD2 (6 bases). The CDR3 is 16 amino acids. CDR1 and CDR2 from the germline V gene are KGHDR and SFDVKD. The CDR3 DNA sequence: TGTGCCACCAGGGGGGGACGTAGAGAGAACACAGGGGAGCTGTTTTTT. It translates to CATRGGRRENTGELFF.